Detailed here is one T cell receptor beta chain. What it binds is not known. This record comes from a study of OX40 agonist ivuxolimab in advanced cancers. About the study: Each dose-escalation patient presented with hepatocellular carcinoma, melanoma, renal cell or head and neck cancer.

Study-level findings and limits: The study observed clonal expansion of CD4+ and CD8+ blood T cells by week 6 at 0.1 to 3.0 mg/kg.

The table came from immunoSEQ multiplex PCR; TCRdb's copy has only in-frame clones and leaves some out. The sample gives 60,000 to 75,000 clones, approximately 87% of which show up once; 5% to 6.5% is in the top ten. Sequencing used CD4+ or CD8+ T cells sorted from blood, obtained in a trial of the OX40 agonist ivuxolimab. This clonotype was sampled from an adult with an advanced solid tumor such as melanoma, head and neck, liver or kidney cancer.

This chain's CDR3 is CSVSSGTGSYEQYF. As DNA, the CDR3 is TGCAGCGTTTCCAGCGGGACGGGTTCCTACGAGCAGTACTTC. The chain has TRBV29-1 and TRBJ2-7, with 7 positions matching TRBD2. This CDR3 has 14 amino acids. Unmatched junction bases numbered 8, after V lost 5 bases and J lost 1 base. Germline V gene data show CDR1 as SQVTM and CDR2 as ANQGSEA.